Presented here are 15 T cell receptor beta chains from one specimen sequenced in a study of control samples from healthy donors and cancer patients. Produced via immunoSEQ multiplex PCR; TCRdb's table is partial and in-frame only. The sample has 40,000 to 55,000 clones, 85% to 95% seen once. The specimen was PBMCs. The receptors were sampled from a woman between 50 and 59 years old with head and neck cancer.

The CDR3 region has the DNA TGTGCCAGCAGCCAAGTATTTGGCGCTTTGAAAGCTTTCTTT. This sequence encodes CASSQVFGALKAFF. The chain links TRBV3-1 (or the pseudogene TRBV3-2) to TRBJ1-1; D is unresolved. V was shortened by 1 base and J by 9 bases, with 15 bases between the two germline ends. The CDR3 consists of 14 residues. From germline, CDR1 is LGHDT and CDR2 YNNKEL (reference sequence).

This clone was seen just once. J is TRBJ1-3 and V is TRBV4-2; perhaps TRBD1 as D (6 bases). The CDR3 contains 15 residues. V dropped 2 bases and J dropped 2 bases, with 10 bases sitting between them. CDR1 and CDR2 from the germline V gene are LGHNA and YNFKEQ. This chain's CDR3 is CASSQSSGAGNTIYF. In nucleotides, the CDR3 is TGTGCCAGCAGCCAATCCTCAGGGGCTGGAAACACCATATATTTT.

The chain links TRBV19 to TRBJ1-1, with TRBD1 matching over 7 bases. Germline V gene lookup returns CDR1 LNHDA and CDR2 SQIVND (reference sequence). There are 14 residues in the CDR3. The V segment lost 7 bases and the J segment 0 bases; nucleotides outside the gene matches: 5. CDR3 nucleotides: TGTGCCAGTAAGGGACAGCTAATGAACACTGAAGCTTTCTTT. This gives the protein CASKGQLMNTEAFF.

The chain links TRBV2 to TRBJ2-3; D unresolved. This CDR3 has 13 residues. The germline V gene has CDR1 SNHLY and CDR2 FYNNEI. V was cut by 5 bases and J by 5 bases, with 11 bases left in between. CDR3 residues: CASSTNRVDTQYF. The CDR3 bases are TGTGCCAGCAGTACAAACCGCGTAGATACGCAGTATTTT.

CDR3 in amino acids: CAWMVGQGSGGYTF. CDR3 nucleotides: TGTGCCTGGATGGTGGGACAGGGGTCGGGAGGCTACACCTTC. The chain recombines TRBV30 with TRBJ1-2; 10 bases map to TRBD1. Germline-derived CDR1 and CDR2 are GTSNPN and SVGIG (reference sequence). CDR3 length: 14 residues. V gave up 4 bases and J gave up 8 bases; unmatched junction bases: 10. Full variable domain (missing parts from reference TRBV30 and TRBJ1-2): SQTIHQWPATLVQPVGSPLSLECTVEGTSNPNLYWYRQAAGRGLQLLFYSVGIGQISSEVPQNLSASRPQDRQFILSSKKLLLSDSGFYLCAWMVGQGSGGYTFGSGTRLTVV.

Turning to this clone: The same CDR3 is also encoded by other DNA sequences in this sample. The V and J genes are TRBV9 and TRBJ2-3; 8 bases are shared with TRBD2. V lost 4 bases, J lost 4 bases, and 5 bases stayed unmatched. Germline V gene lookup returns CDR1 SGDLS and CDR2 YYNGEE. The CDR3 has 14 amino acids. The chain's CDR3 is CASSPGGGPDTQYF. The CDR3 nucleotides read TGTGCCAGCAGCCCGGGGGGGGGTCCAGATACGCAGTATTTT.

This sequence joins TRBV14 and TRBJ2-7; D is perhaps TRBD2 (6 bases). The CDR3 runs 15 residues. The germline V gene has CDR1 SGHDN and CDR2 FVKESK. Trimming shortened V by 2 bases and J by 3 bases, and 14 bases separated the two germline ends. The CDR3 nucleotides are TGTGCCAGCAGCCAATACTACGGGAGAGGCTACGAGCAGTACTTC. Residues: CASSQYYGRGYEQYF.

The table lists this clone with a few counts. This chain uses TRBV13 with TRBJ1-6; D not resolved. CDR1 is PRHDT and CDR2 is FYEKMQ in the germline V gene (reference sequence). The germline V and J ends were trimmed by 1 base and 6 bases, with 10 bases remaining between them. CDR3 length: 15 amino acids. The CDR3 here is CASSLEGSFNSPLHF. CDR3 DNA sequence: TGTGCCAGCAGCTTAGAAGGGAGCTTTAATTCACCCCTCCACTTT. The whole variable domain, filled in from reference TRBV13 and TRBJ1-6, reads AAGVIQSPRHLIKEKRETATLKCYPIPRHDTVYWYQQGPGQDPQFLISFYEKMQSDKGSIPDRFSAQQFSDYHSELNMSSLELGDSALYFCASSLEGSFNSPLHFGNGTRLTVT.

Of note for this clone: Germline and junction disagree at one end, which may indicate a read error. The J gene is TRBJ2-3, the V gene TRBV20-1; the D gene is possibly TRBD1 (5 bases). The germline CDR1 and CDR2 sequences are DFQATT and SNEGSKA (reference sequence). CDR3 length: 11 residues. CDR3 in amino acids: CSARGTGTQYF. DNA of the CDR3: TGCAGTGCTAGGGGAACAGGTACGCAGTATTTT.

This chain links TRBV3-1 (or the pseudogene TRBV3-2) with TRBJ1-2, with D perhaps matching TRBD1 (6 bases). The CDR3 loop spans 14 amino acids. Trimming took 1 base from V and 8 from J, leaving 14 bases between them. Germline V gives CDR1 LGHDT, CDR2 YNNKEL (reference sequence). The CDR3 coding sequence is TGTGCCAGCAGCCAAGTTCAGGGGCGCTGGGGCTACACCTTC. Residues: CASSQVQGRWGYTF.

This clone occurred a few times. Germline and junction disagree at one end, which may indicate a read error. The chain couples TRBV6-6 to TRBJ2-7, with a tentative D call TRBD2 (5 bases). The CDR3 is 12 amino acids. Germline-derived CDR1 and CDR2 are MNHNY and SVGAGI (reference sequence). The DNA of the CDR3 is TGTGCCAGCAGTCCCCCCTCCGGACCAAGAGGGTTC. Protein product: CASSPPSGPRGF.

As DNA, the CDR3 is TGTGCCTGGAGTGTCGCCGGATCCTCCTCCTACGAGCAGTACTTC. It is translated as CAWSVAGSSSYEQYF. The rearrangement uses TRBV30 and TRBJ2-7, with unresolved D. Germline CDR1 and CDR2: GTSNPN and SVGIG (reference sequence). V was pared by 0 bases and J by 0 bases, with 12 bases between. The CDR3 length is 15 residues.

This clone was counted a few times. This rearrangement joins TRBV11-2 to TRBJ2-1; D is uncertain. Germline V gene sequence: CDR1 SGHAT, CDR2 FQNNGV. V was trimmed by 5 bases and J by 2 bases, leaving 7 bases between them. CDR3 length: 13 residues. CDR3 bases: TGTGCCAGCAGCCCCGGACCCTACAATGAGCAGTTCTTC. It specifies CASSPGPYNEQFF.

The chain links TRBV7-3 to TRBJ2-5, with a weak D call TRBD1 (5 bases). The V end lost 0 bases, the J end lost 4 bases, and 12 bases lay between the germline ends. The CDR3 sequence is 15 residues long. In germline, CDR1 is SGHTA, CDR2 FQGTGA. Written as DNA, the CDR3 is TGTGCCAGCAGCTTAACGTACCAGCAGGGAGAGACCCAGTACTTC. It translates to CASSLTYQQGETQYF. The variable domain in full, with the rest retrieved from reference TRBV7-3 and TRBJ2-5, is GAGVSQTPSNKVTEKGKYVELRCDPISGHTALYWYRQSLGQGPEFLIYFQGTGAADDSGLPNDRFFAVRPEGSVSTLKIQRTERGDSAVYLCASSLTYQQGETQYFGPGTRLLVL.

The chain combines TRBV30 with TRBJ1-6, with no clear D. The CDR3 extends over 13 amino acids. V gave up 2 bases and J gave up 7 bases, with 9 bases separating them. Germline loops: CDR1 GTSNPN, CDR2 SVGIG (reference sequence). CDR3 region: CAWSRDGNSPLHF. For the CDR3, the DNA is TGTGCCTGGAGTAGAGACGGGAATTCACCCCTCCACTTT.